The entry below gives a single TCR beta chain sequence along with its context. The antigen is not known. This sample is drawn from a study of chemoradiotherapy in HPV16-positive cancers. The CDR3 runs 16 residues. Study conclusions and caveats: Candidate HPV-specific clones and E7-related TCR motifs grew in tumor during treatment. For HPV16-positive patients, expanding HPV-responsive T cells associated with longer recurrence-free survival.

Method: immunoSEQ multiplex PCR; TCRdb's copy keeps in-frame clones and lacks some. Of some 21,000 clones listed, about 90% are singletons. Over chemoradiotherapy, repertoires were sampled more than once. The source material was blood, sampled from a patient who underwent chemoradiotherapy. The sequence was collected from a human donor with HPV-associated anogenital cancer. This chain uses TRBV21-1 with TRBJ2-7; the table assigns TRBD2, which was not confirmed against the DNA. TRBV21-1 counts as a pseudogene. The CDR3 is CASSAEVGTRAYEQYF. The CDR3 bases are TGTGCCAGCAGCGCTGAAGTGGGGACTAGAGCCTACGAGCAGTACTTC.